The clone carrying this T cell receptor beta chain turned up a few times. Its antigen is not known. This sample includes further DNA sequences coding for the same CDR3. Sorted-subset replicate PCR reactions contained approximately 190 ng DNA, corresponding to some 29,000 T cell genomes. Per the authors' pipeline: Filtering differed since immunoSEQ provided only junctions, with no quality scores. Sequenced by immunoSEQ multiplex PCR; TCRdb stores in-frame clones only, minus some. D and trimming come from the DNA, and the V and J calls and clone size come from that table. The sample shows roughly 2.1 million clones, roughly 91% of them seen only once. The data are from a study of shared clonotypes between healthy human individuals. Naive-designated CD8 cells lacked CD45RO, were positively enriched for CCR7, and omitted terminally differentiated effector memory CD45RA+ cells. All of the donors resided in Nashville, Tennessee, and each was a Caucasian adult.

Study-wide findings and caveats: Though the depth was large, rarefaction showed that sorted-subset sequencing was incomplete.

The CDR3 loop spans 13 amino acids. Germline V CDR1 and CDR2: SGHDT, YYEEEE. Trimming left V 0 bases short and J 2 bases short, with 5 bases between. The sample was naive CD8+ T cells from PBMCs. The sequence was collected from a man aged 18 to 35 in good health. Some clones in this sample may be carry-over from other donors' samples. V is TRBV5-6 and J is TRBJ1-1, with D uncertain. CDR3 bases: TGTGCCAGCAGCTTGGGGAGAAACACTGAAGCTTTCTTT. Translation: CASSLGRNTEAFF.